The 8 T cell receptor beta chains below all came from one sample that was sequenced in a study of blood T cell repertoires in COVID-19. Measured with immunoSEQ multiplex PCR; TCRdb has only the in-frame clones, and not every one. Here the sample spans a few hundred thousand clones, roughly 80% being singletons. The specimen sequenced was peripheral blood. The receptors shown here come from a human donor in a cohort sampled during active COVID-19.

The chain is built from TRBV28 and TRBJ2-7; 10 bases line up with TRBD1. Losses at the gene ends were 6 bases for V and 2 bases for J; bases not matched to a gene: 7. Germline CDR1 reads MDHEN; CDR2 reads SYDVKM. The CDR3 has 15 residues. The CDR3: CASRVPGTGAYEQYF. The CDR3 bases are TGTGCCAGCAGGGTCCCCGGGACAGGGGCCTACGAGCAGTACTTC.

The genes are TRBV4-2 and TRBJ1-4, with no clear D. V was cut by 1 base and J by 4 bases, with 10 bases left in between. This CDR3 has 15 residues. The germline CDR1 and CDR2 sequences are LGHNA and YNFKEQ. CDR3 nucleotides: TGTGCCAGCAGCCAAGGTCTGGCCCGTAATGAAAAACTGTTTTTT. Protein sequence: CASSQGLARNEKLFF.

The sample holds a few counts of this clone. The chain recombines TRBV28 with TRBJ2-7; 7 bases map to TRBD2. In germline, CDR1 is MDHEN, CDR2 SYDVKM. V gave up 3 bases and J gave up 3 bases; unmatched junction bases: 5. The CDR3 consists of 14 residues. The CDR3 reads CASSFLAENYEQYF. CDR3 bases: TGTGCCAGCAGTTTCCTAGCGGAGAACTACGAGCAGTACTTC.

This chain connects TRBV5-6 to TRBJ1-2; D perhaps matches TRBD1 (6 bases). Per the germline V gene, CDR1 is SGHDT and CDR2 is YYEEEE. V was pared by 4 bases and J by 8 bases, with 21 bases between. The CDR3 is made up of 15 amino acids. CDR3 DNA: TGTGCCAGCAGCCCCCCTAGAGAACAGGGCCTAGGCTACACCTTC. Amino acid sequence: CASSPPREQGLGYTF.

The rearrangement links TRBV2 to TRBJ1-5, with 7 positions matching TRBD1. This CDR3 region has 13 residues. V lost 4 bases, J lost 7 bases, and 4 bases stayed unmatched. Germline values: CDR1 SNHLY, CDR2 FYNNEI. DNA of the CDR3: TGTGCCAGCAGTGGACAGGGTGGACAGCCCCAGCATTTT. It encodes CASSGQGGQPQHF. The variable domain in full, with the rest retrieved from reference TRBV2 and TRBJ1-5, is EPEVTQTPSHQVTQMGQEVILRCVPISNHLYFYWYRQILGQKVEFLVSFYNNEISEKSEIFDDQFSVERPDGSNFTLKIRSTKLEDSAMYFCASSGQGGQPQHFGDGTRLSIL.

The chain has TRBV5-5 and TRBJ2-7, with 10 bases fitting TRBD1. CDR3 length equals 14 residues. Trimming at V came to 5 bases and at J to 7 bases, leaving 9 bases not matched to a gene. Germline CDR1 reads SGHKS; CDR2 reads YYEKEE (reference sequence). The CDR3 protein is CASRAGTGEREQYF. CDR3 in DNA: TGTGCCAGCAGGGCCGGGACAGGGGAGAGGGAGCAGTACTTC.

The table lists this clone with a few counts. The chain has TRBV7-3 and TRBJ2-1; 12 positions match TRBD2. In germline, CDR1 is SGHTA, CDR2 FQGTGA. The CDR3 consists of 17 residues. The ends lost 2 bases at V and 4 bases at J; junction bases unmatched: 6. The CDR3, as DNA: TGTGCCAGCAGCTTAGGCCCCGGGACTAGCGGGTACAATGAGCAGTTCTTC. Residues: CASSLGPGTSGYNEQFF. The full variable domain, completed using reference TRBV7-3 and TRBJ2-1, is GAGVSQTPSNKVTEKGKYVELRCDPISGHTALYWYRQSLGQGPEFLIYFQGTGAADDSGLPNDRFFAVRPEGSVSTLKIQRTERGDSAVYLCASSLGPGTSGYNEQFFGPGTRLTVL.

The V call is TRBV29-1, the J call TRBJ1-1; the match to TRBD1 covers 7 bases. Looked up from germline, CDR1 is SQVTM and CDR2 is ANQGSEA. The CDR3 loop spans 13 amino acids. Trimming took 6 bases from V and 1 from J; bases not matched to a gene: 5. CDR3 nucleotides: TGCAGCGTGGCGGACAGGTGGAACACTGAAGCTTTCTTT. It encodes CSVADRWNTEAFF.